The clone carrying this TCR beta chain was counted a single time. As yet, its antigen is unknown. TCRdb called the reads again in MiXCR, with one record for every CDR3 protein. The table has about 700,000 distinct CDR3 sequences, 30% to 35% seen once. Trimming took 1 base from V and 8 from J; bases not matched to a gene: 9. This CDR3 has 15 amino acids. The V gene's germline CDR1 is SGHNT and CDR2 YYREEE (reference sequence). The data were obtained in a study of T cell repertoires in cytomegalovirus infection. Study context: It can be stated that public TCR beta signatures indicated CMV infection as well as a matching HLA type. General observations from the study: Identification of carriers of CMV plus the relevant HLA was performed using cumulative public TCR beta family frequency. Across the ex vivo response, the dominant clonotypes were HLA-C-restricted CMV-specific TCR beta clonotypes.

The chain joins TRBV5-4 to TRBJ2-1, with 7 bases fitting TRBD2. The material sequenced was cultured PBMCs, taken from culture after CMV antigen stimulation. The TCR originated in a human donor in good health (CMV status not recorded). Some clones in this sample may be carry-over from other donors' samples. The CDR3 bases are TGTGCCAGCAGCTTGTGGGCTAGCGGAGGGTATGAGCAGTTCTTC. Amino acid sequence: CASSLWASGGYEQFF.